This T cell receptor (beta chain) was found in a study of molecular identifiers for immune sequencing clone quantification (dated by TCRdb to the late 2010s). About the investigation overall: For a replicate experiment, RNA from approximately 20,000 or 100,000 naive CD8 T cells was divided into five aliquots, and four of the five aliquots were sequenced. CD8 T cells were used in a methods study to benchmark molecular-identifier clustering-based TCR repertoire sequencing (MIDCIRS) and TCR RNA copy counting. The research as a whole found: Modeling indicated about three TCR RNA copies recovered per cell, compared with around 10 by digital PCR, which implies a capture efficiency of about 31%. Highly expanded clone sizes could be underestimated because identical TCR molecules may share a barcode. The naive libraries included spiked-in Jurkat TCR RNA (roughly nine copies' worth), and this RNA is not part of the donor repertoire. In CMV-specific effector cells, over 97% of molecules were held by clones above 20 RNA copies, whereas under 1% of molecules were held by such clones in naive cells. Without barcode sub-clustering, chimeric consensus sequences inflated TCR diversity; chimeras reached as high as 47%. Spiked-in Jurkat TCR RNA equal to a single cell's worth was reported to be detectable even within 1,200,000 naive CD8 T cells.

Library preparation employed PCR. This sample was sequenced with an Illumina HiSeq 4000. Bulk TCR libraries were made following a previously described method, with the TCR primers given in Table S5. Purification of total RNA was performed with the Qiagen AllPrep DNA/RNA kit. Before analysis, reads from multiple sequencing runs of the same library were pooled. The study's own analysis went as follows. Reads were retained only if their TCR constant sequence matched exactly, and those retained reads were trimmed to 150 nt and grouped according to their 12-nt molecular barcodes. Reads in each barcode group were sub-clustered using a 15% Levenshtein threshold, and a quality-weighted consensus sequence was built for each RNA molecule. Non-functional sequences were discarded, and so were lower-count sequences lying one edit away from another sequence. Based on a fit of two negative binomial distributions, barcode sub-clusters having less than 20% of the maximum read count were discarded. TCRdb passed the public sequencing reads through fastp at Q25 and MiXCR, retaining productive beta sequences. Every distinct CDR3 protein forms one entry, paired with its most common genes and DNA. TCRdb, not the original authors, processed these V and J calls. This sample is represented by some 650,000 distinct CDR3 sequences; 20% of them were singletons. The top ten hold roughly 0.85% of the sample.

The trim is 0 bases for V and 4 bases for J, with a gap of 10 bases between the germline ends. Per the germline V gene (reference sequence), MNHEY is the CDR1 and SMNVEV is the CDR2. The CDR3 contains 15 residues, cysteine and phenylalanine counted. The only DNA kept is the CDR3, 45 bases in frame from the first base. A word on this clonotype: Its binding antigen is unknown. Base qualities were left out, and no much larger clone turns up one base away.

Libraries of naive CD8 T cells were built from around 20,000 to 1,000,000 sorted cells, with 10%, 30% or 50% of the purified RNA used. Naive CD8 T cells, defined as CD8+CD4-CCR7+CD45RA+, were FACS-sorted into RLT Plus buffer on a BD FACSAria II. Detection sensitivity was tested by spiking Jurkat RNA equal to approximately 9 TCR copies' worth into samples containing roughly 17,000-1,100,000 naive CD8 T cells. Enrichment of CD8 T cells was done with RosetteSep CD8+ T Cell Enrichment Cocktail plus Ficoll-Paque, and ACK red cell lysis came afterward. Recombination joined TRBV27 with TRBJ1-3; there is no confident call for the D gene. The sequence was obtained from a human donor in good health. Some libraries in this study had Jurkat cell RNA spiked in. Sequences were obtained from naive CD8+ T cells from blood, with Jurkat cell RNA spiked in. The cell subset or site label corresponds to: FACS-sorted CD8+CD4-CCR7+CD45RA+ naive T cells. The DNA sequence is TGTGCCAGCAGTTTATCGAAGGGCTCGGGAAACACCATATATTTT. This gives the protein CASSLSKGSGNTIYF.